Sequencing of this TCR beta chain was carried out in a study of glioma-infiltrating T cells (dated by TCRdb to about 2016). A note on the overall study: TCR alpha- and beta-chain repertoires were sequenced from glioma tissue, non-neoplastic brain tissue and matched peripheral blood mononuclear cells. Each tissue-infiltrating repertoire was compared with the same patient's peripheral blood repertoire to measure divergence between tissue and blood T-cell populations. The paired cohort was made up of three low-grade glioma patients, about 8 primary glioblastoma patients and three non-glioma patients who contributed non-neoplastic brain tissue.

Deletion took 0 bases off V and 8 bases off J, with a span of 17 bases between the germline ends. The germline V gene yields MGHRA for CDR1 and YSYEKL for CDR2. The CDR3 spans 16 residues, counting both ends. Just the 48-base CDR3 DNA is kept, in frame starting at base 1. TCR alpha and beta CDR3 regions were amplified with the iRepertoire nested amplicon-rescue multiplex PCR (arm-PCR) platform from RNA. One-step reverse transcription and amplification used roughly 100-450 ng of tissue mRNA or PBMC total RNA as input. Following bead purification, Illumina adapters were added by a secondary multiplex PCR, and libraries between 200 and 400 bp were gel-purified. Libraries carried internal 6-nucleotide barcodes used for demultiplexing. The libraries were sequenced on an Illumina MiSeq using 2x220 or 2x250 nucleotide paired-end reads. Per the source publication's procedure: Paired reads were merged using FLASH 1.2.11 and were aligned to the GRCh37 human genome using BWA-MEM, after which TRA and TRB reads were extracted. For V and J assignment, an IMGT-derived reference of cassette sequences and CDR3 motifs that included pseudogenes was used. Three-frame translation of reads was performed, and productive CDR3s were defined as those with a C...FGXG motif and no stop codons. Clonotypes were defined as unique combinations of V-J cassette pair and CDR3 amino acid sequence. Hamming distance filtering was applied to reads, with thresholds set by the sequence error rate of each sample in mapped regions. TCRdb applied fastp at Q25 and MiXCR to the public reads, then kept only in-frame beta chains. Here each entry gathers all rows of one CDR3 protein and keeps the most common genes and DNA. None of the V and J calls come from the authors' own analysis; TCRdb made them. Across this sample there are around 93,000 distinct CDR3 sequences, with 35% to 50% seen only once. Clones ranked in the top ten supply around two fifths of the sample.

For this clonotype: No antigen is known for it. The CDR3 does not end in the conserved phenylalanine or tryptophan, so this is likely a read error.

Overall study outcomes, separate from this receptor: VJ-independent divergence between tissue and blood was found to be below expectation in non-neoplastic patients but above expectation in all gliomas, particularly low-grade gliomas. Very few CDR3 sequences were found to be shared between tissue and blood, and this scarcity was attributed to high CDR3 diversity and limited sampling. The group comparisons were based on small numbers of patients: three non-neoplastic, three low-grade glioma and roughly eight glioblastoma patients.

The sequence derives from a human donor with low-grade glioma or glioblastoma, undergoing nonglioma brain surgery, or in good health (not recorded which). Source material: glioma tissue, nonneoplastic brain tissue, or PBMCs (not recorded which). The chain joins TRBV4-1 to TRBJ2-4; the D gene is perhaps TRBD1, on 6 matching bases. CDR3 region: CASSQEDRGRVYIQYL. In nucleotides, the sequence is TGCGCCAGCAGCCAAGAGGACAGAGGGCGGGTATACATTCAGTACCTC.